Given below is one T cell receptor beta chain in context. Its antigen is undetermined. This PCR relied on a set of 60 Vbeta primers and 13 Jbeta primers. The protocol was immunoSEQ multiplex PCR, while the TCRdb copy is restricted to in-frame clones and leaves out a portion. The data show about 130,000 clones, approximately 69% seen once. The sample belongs to a study of cytomegalovirus exposure and HLA in healthy donors. Whole-study context: Genotyping of 398 donors showed that 65% to 90% belonged to the Caucasian-associated ancestry cluster.

This CDR3 has 15 amino acids. Trimming removed 7 bases at V and 2 bases at J, with 15 bases between. Germline V CDR1 and CDR2: MDHEN, SYDVKM. Regarding the study as a whole: Cytomegalovirus association was assigned to approximately 160 TCR beta chains.

The rearrangement uses TRBV28 and TRBJ1-5, with D perhaps matching TRBD1 (5 bases). This TCR was recovered from a man between 40 and 49 years old in good health and CMV-seropositive. Sequenced: PBMCs. In DNA, the CDR3 is TGTGCCAGCACCTTGGGGGGAATTGGCAATCAGCCCCAGCATTTT. Its translation: CASTLGGIGNQPQHF.